There are many counts of the clone carrying this T cell receptor (beta chain). Its cognate antigen is unknown. Germline assignment: CDR1 SGHVS and CDR2 FQNEAQ. The CDR3 runs to 13 residues. V shed 3 bases and J 3 bases; nucleotides not matched to a gene: 1. The data were obtained in a study of T cell repertoires in cytomegalovirus infection. Overall study context: Recently identified HLA-C-restricted CMV epitopes and well-studied HLA-B-restricted CMV epitopes were used by the study.

MiXCR, run by TCRdb on the reads, gives a single entry per CDR3 protein. This sample has 640,000 or so distinct CDR3 sequences; around 32% occur once, and the top ten carry 18%. The sequencing used cultured PBMCs, collected from culture after CMV antigen stimulation. The TCR was taken from a human donor in good health (CMV status not recorded). Some clones in this sample may be carry-over from other donors' samples. This chain connects TRBV7-8 to TRBJ2-7; 8 positions match TRBD1. The CDR3 reads CASSFTGGYEQYF. The CDR3 DNA reads TGTGCCAGCAGCTTTACAGGGGGCTACGAGCAGTACTTC.